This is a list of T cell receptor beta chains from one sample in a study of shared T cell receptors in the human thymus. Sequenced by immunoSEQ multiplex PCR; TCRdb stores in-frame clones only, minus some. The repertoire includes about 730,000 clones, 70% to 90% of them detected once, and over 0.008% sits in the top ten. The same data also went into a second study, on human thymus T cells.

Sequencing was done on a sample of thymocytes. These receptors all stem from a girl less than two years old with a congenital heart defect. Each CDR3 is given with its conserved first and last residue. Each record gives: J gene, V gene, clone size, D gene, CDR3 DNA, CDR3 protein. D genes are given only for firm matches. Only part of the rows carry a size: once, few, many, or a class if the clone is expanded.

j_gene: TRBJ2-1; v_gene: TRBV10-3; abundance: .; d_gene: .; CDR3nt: TGTGCCATCACCAAGGTCCGGGACAATGAGCAGTTCTTC; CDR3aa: CAITKVRDNEQFF
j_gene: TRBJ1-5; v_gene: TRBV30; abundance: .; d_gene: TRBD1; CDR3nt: TGTGCCTGGAGTGCGAGGGGGAAGGGTGGAGAGGACAGGGGATCGTTGTGGGATCAGCCCCAGCATTTT; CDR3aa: CAWSARGKGGEDRGSLWDQPQHF
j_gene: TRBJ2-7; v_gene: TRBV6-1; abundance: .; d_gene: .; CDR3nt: TGTGCCAGCAGTGCACTAGGCGACTTGCCCGACTACGAGCAGTACTTC; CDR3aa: CASSALGDLPDYEQYF
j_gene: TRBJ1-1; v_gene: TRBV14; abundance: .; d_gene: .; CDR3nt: TGTGCCAGCAGCCAAGATCTCGGCGAAGGAGCGGAAGCTTTCTTT; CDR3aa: CASSQDLGEGAEAFF
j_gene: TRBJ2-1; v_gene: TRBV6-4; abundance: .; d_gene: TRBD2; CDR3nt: TGTGCCAGCAGTGACCCGGTGGGGCTAGCGGGGCCTTTCAATGAGCAGTTCTTC; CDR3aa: CASSDPVGLAGPFNEQFF
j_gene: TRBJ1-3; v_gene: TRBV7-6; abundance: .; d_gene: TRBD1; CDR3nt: TGTGCCAGCAGCTGGACAGGGGACTCTGGAAACACCATATATTTT; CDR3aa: CASSWTGDSGNTIYF
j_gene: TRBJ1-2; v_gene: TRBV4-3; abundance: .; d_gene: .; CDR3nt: TGCGCCAGCAGCCAAGAAAGCGGGTTCTATGGCTACACCTTC; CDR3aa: CASSQESGFYGYTF
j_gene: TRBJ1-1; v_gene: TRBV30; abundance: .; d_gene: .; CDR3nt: TGTGCCTGGACTATCCCCCCCCCAATGAACACTGAAGCTTTCTTT; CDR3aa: CAWTIPPPMNTEAFF
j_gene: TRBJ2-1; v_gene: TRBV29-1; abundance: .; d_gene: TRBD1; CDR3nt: TGCAGCGTTGGTCTGATATGGGACAGGGGCTACAATGAGCAGTTCTTC; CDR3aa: CSVGLIWDRGYNEQFF
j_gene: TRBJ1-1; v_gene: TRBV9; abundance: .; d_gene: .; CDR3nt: TGTGCCAGCAGCGAGCGCCCGGAGGTCACTGAAGCTTTCTTT; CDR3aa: CASSERPEVTEAFF
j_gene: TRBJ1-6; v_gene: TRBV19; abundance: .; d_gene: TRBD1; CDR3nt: TGTGCCAGTAGGCGAGGACAGGGGACGGTCTCACCCCTCCACTTT; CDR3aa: CASRRGQGTVSPLHF
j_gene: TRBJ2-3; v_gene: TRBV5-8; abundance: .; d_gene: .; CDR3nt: TGTGCCAGCAGAGAGACCCCCCAGGGAGATACGCAGTATTTT; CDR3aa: CASRETPQGDTQYF
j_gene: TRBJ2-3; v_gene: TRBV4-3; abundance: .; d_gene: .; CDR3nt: TGCGCCAGCAGCCCAGAGGGGGGGGCAGGGTTAGGAGATACGCAGTATTTT; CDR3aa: CASSPEGGAGLGDTQYF
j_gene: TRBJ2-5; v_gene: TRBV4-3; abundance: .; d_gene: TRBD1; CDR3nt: TGCGCCAGCAGCCCAAGGACAGGGATTCGTAAGACCCAGTACTTC; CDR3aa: CASSPRTGIRKTQYF
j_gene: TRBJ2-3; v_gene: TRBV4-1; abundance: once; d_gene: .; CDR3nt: TGCGCCAGCAGCCAAGGGGTGGTCGGAGACACAGATACGCAGTATTTT; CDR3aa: CASSQGVVGDTDTQYF
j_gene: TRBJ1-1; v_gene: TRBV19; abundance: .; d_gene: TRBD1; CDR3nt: TGTGCCAGTAGTACACTACCGGGACAGGGGAGGGACACTGAAGCTTTCTTT; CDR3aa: CASSTLPGQGRDTEAFF
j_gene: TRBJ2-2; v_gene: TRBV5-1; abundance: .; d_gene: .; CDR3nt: TGCGCCAGCAGCTTGAAGCCGACAGTGCCCGGGGAGCTGTTTTTT; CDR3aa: CASSLKPTVPGELFF
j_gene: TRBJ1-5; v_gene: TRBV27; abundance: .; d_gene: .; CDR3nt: TGTGCCAGCAGCCCCCTTGGTGGGCGCCCCAATAGCAATCAGCCCCAGCATTTT; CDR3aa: CASSPLGGRPNSNQPQHF
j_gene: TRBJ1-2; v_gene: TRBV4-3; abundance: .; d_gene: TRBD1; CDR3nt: TGCGCCAGCAGCCAGATAATTAAAGACAGGGTGGGATATGGCTACACCTTC; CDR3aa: CASSQIIKDRVGYGYTF
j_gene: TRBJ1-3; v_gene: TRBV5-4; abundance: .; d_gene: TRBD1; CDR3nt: TGTGCCAGCAGGGGTGACAGGGGCCAAGGAAACACCATATATTTT; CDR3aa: CASRGDRGQGNTIYF
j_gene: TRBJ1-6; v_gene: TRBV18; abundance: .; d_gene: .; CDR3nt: TGTGCCAGCTCACCAGGCCAGGAAAATTCACCCCTCCACTTT; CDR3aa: CASSPGQENSPLHF
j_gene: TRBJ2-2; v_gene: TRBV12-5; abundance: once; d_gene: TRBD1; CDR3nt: TGTGCTAGTGGTTCTTCTCCCGGGACAGGGGGCGACACCGGGGAGCTGTTTTTT; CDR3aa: CASGSSPGTGGDTGELFF
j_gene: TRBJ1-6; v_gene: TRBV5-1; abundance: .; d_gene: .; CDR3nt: TGCGCCAGCAGCTCGGATCATCGCGGGGCTCGCTCACCCCTCCACTTT; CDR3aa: CASSSDHRGARSPLHF
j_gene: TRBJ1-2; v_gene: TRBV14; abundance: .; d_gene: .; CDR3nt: TGTGCCAGCAGCCAAGTAGGTGCAAGGACACCCTCAGGCTACACCTTC; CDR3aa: CASSQVGARTPSGYTF
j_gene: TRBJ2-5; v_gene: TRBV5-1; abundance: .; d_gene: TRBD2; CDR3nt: TGCGCCAGCAGCTTGGTCGAGCGGGAACAAGAGACCCAGTACTTC; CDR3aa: CASSLVEREQETQYF